The 22 T cell receptor beta chains in this list originate from one sample, sequenced in a study of T cell changes during pregnancy in multiple sclerosis. TCRdb's table, derived via immunoSEQ multiplex PCR, lists solely in-frame clones and lacks some. The sample contains more than 55,000 clones, more than 80% of which appear only once. The sample consisted of peripheral blood, taken in the third trimester of pregnancy. The receptors come from a female donor with multiple sclerosis, enrolled in a pregnancy study.

Here the CDR3 reads CASSPPGAGGAGANVLTF. DNA for the CDR3: TGTGCCAGCTCACCACCTGGTGCGGGGGGCGCTGGGGCCAACGTCCTGACTTTC. The chain recombines TRBV18 with TRBJ2-6; 8 bases are a match to TRBD2. The CDR3 has 18 residues. CDR1 and CDR2 (germline): KGHSH, LQKENI. V lost 0 bases and J lost 2; bases outside the gene matches: 6.

The chain uses TRBV6-1 and TRBJ2-7; no clear D gene. The germline CDR1 and CDR2 sequences are MNHNS and SASEGT. The ends were cut back, 2 bases at V and 4 bases at J, with 15 bases in the middle. The CDR3 length is 15 residues. The DNA of the CDR3 is TGTGCCAGCAGTGAATTAGTCACAGACATTTACGAGCAGTACTTC. It encodes CASSELVTDIYEQYF.

The V gene is TRBV6-5, the J gene TRBJ1-5; D not resolved. CDR1 is MNHEY, CDR2 SVGAGI, per germline. V lost 6 bases to trimming and J lost 2 bases, with 11 bases between them. The CDR3 has 14 amino acids. CDR3 coding DNA: TGTGCCAGCAGCCCGACGGGTGGCAATCAGCCCCAGCATTTT. Translating gives CASSPTGGNQPQHF.

The chain carries TRBV5-1 and TRBJ2-2; 7 bases agree with TRBD1. Per the germline V gene, CDR1 is SGHRS and CDR2 is YFSETQ. This CDR3 contains 15 residues. V shed 4 bases, J shed 1 base, and the junction held 4 bases outside the gene matches. CDR3 sequence (DNA): TGCGCCAGCAGCCCGGGACAGCTGAACACCGGGGAGCTGTTTTTT. This encodes CASSPGQLNTGELFF. Filled out from reference TRBV5-1 and TRBJ2-2, the complete variable domain reads KAGVTQTPRYLIKTRGQQVTLSCSPISGHRSVSWYQQTPGQGLQFLFEYFSETQRNKGNFPGRFSGRQFSNSRSEMNVSTLELGDSALYLCASSPGQLNTGELFFGEGSRLTVL.

The V call is TRBV6-1, the J call TRBJ1-2; D is unclear. Trimming removed 6 bases from V and 2 bases from J, with 4 bases in between. The CDR3 consists of 11 residues. Germline CDR1 MNHNS, CDR2 SASEGT. The CDR3 region has the DNA TGTGCCAGCAGCCAAAACTATGGCTACACCTTC. Translation gives CASSQNYGYTF.

This sequence joins TRBV30 and TRBJ1-1; D is ambiguous. CDR1 and CDR2 (germline): GTSNPN, SVGIG (reference sequence). Trimming shortened V by 4 bases and J by 4 bases, and 16 bases separated the two germline ends. CDR3 length equals 14 residues. CDR3 loop: CAWISTRVSTEAFF. CDR3 nucleotide sequence: TGTGCCTGGATCTCCACGCGGGTCAGCACTGAAGCTTTCTTT.

The chain has TRBV4-2 and TRBJ1-1; no reliable D call. V was pared by 4 bases and J by 1 base, with 10 bases between. Germline-derived CDR1 and CDR2 are LGHNA and YNFKEQ. CDR3 length: 14 residues. CDR3 residues: CASSPLTPNTEAFF. CDR3 DNA sequence: TGTGCCAGCAGCCCCCTGACACCGAACACTGAAGCTTTCTTT.

This sequence joins TRBV19 and TRBJ2-1, with 14 positions matching TRBD2. Germline V CDR1 and CDR2: LNHDA, SQIVND (reference sequence). The V and J ends lost 5 bases and 10 bases, in that order; junction bases with no gene match: 7. CDR3 length: 15 amino acids. CDR3 amino acids: CASSPGLAGVREQFF. The CDR3 DNA sequence: TGTGCCAGTAGTCCGGGACTAGCGGGAGTCCGCGAGCAGTTCTTC. Complete variable domain (other parts from reference TRBV19 and TRBJ2-1): DGGITQSPKYLFRKEGQNVTLSCEQNLNHDAMYWYRQDPGQGLRLIYYSQIVNDFQKGDIAEGYSVSREKKESFPLTVTSAQKNPTAFYLCASSPGLAGVREQFFGPGTRLTVL.

The chain uses TRBV4-1 and TRBJ2-7; 7 nucleotides align to TRBD1. This CDR3 region has 14 residues. V lost 4 bases, J lost 9 bases, and 12 bases stayed unmatched. The germline V gene has CDR1 MGHRA and CDR2 YSYEKL. CDR3 nucleotides: TGCGCCAGCAGCCCCGGGACAGAGCTACGAGGGCAGTACTTC. Protein: CASSPGTELRGQYF.

This clone has only one observation. The V and J genes are TRBV11-2 and TRBJ2-3; possible D gene TRBD1, 6 bases. This CDR3 has 17 amino acids. V lost 3 bases and J lost 2, with 18 bases in between. Germline CDR1 SGHAT, CDR2 FQNNGV. In DNA, the CDR3 is TGTGCCAGCAGCTTTCCCCTCCGGGACACAAACACAGATACGCAGTATTTT. Residues: CASSFPLRDTNTDTQYF.

The rearrangement joins TRBV5-6 to TRBJ2-2; 9 bases fit TRBD1. The ends lost 4 bases at V and 1 base at J; junction bases unmatched: 5. Germline-derived CDR1 and CDR2 are SGHDT and YYEEEE. The CDR3 runs to 16 residues. The CDR3 DNA sequence: TGTGCCAGCAGCCCTGGGGACAGGGTGAACACCGGGGAGCTGTTTTTT. Its translation: CASSPGDRVNTGELFF.

The chain combines TRBV28 with TRBJ1-3, with D unclear. This CDR3 contains 13 residues. Germline CDR1 is MDHEN and CDR2 is SYDVKM. V dropped 6 bases and J dropped 3 bases, with 9 bases sitting between them. CDR3 sequence (DNA): TGTGCCAGCAGCCAGGCCGGTGGAAACACCATATATTTT. Translating it yields CASSQAGGNTIYF.

The V call is TRBV19, the J call TRBJ2-1; 12 nucleotides line up with TRBD2. Trimming cost V 2 bases and J 7 bases; bases outside gene matches: 3. The CDR3 runs 15 residues. Germline V gene sequence: CDR1 LNHDA, CDR2 SQIVND (reference sequence). CDR3 protein: CASSIRGTSGNEQFF. The CDR3 nucleotides are TGTGCCAGTAGTATAAGGGGGACTAGCGGGAATGAGCAGTTCTTC.

The chain has TRBV11-2 and TRBJ2-5; D is unresolved. V lost 2 bases and J 1 base, leaving 8 bases between the germline ends. CDR1 is SGHAT and CDR2 is FQNNGV in the germline V gene. The CDR3 contains 14 residues. The CDR3 here is CASSLRHSQETQYF. The CDR3 DNA sequence: TGTGCCAGCAGCTTAAGACATTCCCAAGAGACCCAGTACTTC. The entire variable domain, with the rest obtained from reference TRBV11-2 and TRBJ2-5, is as follows: EAGVAQSPRYKIIEKRQSVAFWCNPISGHATLYWYQQILGQGPKLLIQFQNNGVVDDSQLPKDRFSAERLKGVDSTLKIQPAKLEDSAVYLCASSLRHSQETQYFGPGTRLLVL.

V and J are TRBV7-2 and TRBJ1-2, with 9 bases matching TRBD1. V shed 2 bases and J 6 bases; nucleotides not matched to a gene: 7. The CDR3 has 15 amino acids. Germline values: CDR1 SGHTA, CDR2 FQGNSA. CDR3 amino acids: CASSLWDREKDGYTF. DNA for the CDR3: TGTGCCAGCAGCTTATGGGACAGGGAAAAAGATGGCTACACCTTC.

V usage is TRBV6-6 and J usage is TRBJ2-1; 10 bases agree with TRBD1. Germline CDR1 is MNHNY and CDR2 is SVGAGI (reference sequence). V lost 1 base, J lost 10 bases, and 10 bases stayed unmatched. This CDR3 comprises 16 residues. In nucleotides, the CDR3 is TGTGCCAGCAGTTACTTATCCGGGACAGGGGCATTAGAGCAGTTCTTC. Encoded protein: CASSYLSGTGALEQFF.

The gene calls are TRBV6-1 and TRBJ1-5; no clear D gene. Between the trimmed V and J ends, which lost 3 bases and 1 base, there was a span of 10 bases. The germline gives CDR1 MNHNS, CDR2 SASEGT. CDR3 length equals 15 residues. The CDR3, as DNA: TGTGCCAGCAGTGACCGGGGAGTCAGCAATCAGCCCCAGCATTTT. This encodes CASSDRGVSNQPQHF.

J is TRBJ1-1 and V is TRBV5-1; D is unclear. With 0 bases removed from V and 2 bases from J, the gap between germline ends came to 5 bases. The CDR3 is 13 amino acids. Germline values: CDR1 SGHRS, CDR2 YFSETQ. The CDR3 spells CASSLELNTEAFF. In DNA form, the CDR3 reads TGCGCCAGCAGCTTGGAACTAAACACTGAAGCTTTCTTT.

This chain joins TRBV14 and TRBJ2-2; the D gene is possibly TRBD2 (6 bases). Germline CDR1 reads SGHDN; CDR2 reads FVKESK. Trimming stripped 5 bases from V and 4 bases from J, with 20 bases between. The CDR3 is made up of 17 amino acids. Written as DNA, the CDR3 is TGTGCCAGCAGCAGTGAATTGGGGCTAGCGATCACCGGGGAGCTGTTTTTT. This sequence encodes CASSSELGLAITGELFF.

The chain joins TRBV28 to TRBJ2-5; possibly TRBD1 for D (6 bases). Trimming left V 2 bases short and J 3 bases short, with 13 bases between. Germline CDR1 is MDHEN and CDR2 is SYDVKM. The CDR3 runs to 15 residues. This chain's CDR3 is CASSLREQGEETQYF. CDR3 DNA sequence: TGTGCCAGCAGTTTACGCGAACAGGGAGAAGAGACCCAGTACTTC.

The chain links TRBV28 to TRBJ2-7; 10 bases are a match to TRBD2. The CDR3 is made up of 13 amino acids. Germline V gene sequence: CDR1 MDHEN, CDR2 SYDVKM. V dropped 10 bases and J dropped 4; count of bases not matched to a gene: 7. The CDR3, as DNA: TGTGCCACCTTTTCAGCGGGAGGGTACGAGCAGTACTTC. It is translated as CATFSAGGYEQYF. The full variable domain, rest sourced from reference TRBV28 and TRBJ2-7, is DVKVTQSSRYLVKRTGEKVFLECVQDMDHENMFWYRQDPGLGLRLIYFSYDVKMKEKGDIPEGYSVSREKKERFSLILESASTNQTSMYLCATFSAGGYEQYFGPGTRLTVT.

This clone occurred a few times. This chain joins TRBV10-1 and TRBJ2-7; 7 bases agree with TRBD2. The CDR3 consists of 13 residues. The V and J ends lost 4 bases and 2 bases, in that order; junction bases with no gene match: 2. The germline CDR1 and CDR2 sequences are WNHNN and SYGVQD (reference sequence). The DNA for the CDR3 is TGCGCCAGCAGTGCCGGGGGGACCTACGAGCAGTACTTC. Its protein is CASSAGGTYEQYF.